Included here is one T cell receptor beta chain sequence, with context. Its antigen is undetermined. Generation of TCR beta libraries employed quantitative 5'-RACE incorporating molecular barcodes. Each CDR3 protein is one row after TCRdb ran MiXCR on the 5' RACE reads. The sample has some 30,000 distinct CDR3 sequences, 13% to 15% seen once; the top ten hold approximately 40%. The CDR3 is 13 residues long. Trimming took off 3 bases at V and 4 bases at J, with 7 bases between the two ends. This sample stems from a study of CD8 T cells in ankylosing spondylitis. Study observations and caveats: Some motif variants had been reported before (in reactive arthritis synovial fluid and blood). Disease-linked clones were found to be CD8+ and relatively rare in peripheral blood.

This rearrangement joins TRBV12-3 or TRBV12-4 to TRBJ2-1; D gene ambiguous. The receptor was isolated from a male donor with ankylosing spondylitis or in good health (not recorded which). Input material: blood. CDR3 region: CASSFEEYNEQFF. The CDR3 bases are TGTGCCAGCAGTTTTGAGGAGTACAATGAGCAGTTCTTC.